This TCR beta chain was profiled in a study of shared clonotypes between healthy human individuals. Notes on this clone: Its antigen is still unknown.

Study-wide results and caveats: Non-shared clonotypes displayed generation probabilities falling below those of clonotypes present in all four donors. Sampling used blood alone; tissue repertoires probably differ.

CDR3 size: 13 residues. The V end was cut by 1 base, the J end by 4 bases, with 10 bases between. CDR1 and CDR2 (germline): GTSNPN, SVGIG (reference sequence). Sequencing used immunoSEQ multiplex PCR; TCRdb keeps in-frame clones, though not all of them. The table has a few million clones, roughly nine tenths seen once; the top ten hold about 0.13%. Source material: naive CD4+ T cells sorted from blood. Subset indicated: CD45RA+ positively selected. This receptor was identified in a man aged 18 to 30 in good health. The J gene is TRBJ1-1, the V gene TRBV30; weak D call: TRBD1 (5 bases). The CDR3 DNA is TGTGCCTGGAGTGGACAGTGGGGCACTGAAGCTTTCTTT. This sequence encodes CAWSGQWGTEAFF.